This is a list of T cell receptor beta chains from one sample in a study of T-cell memory formation after mild COVID-19. In TCRdb, the 5' RACE reads were re-called with MiXCR into one record per CDR3 protein. This table holds around 320,000 distinct CDR3 sequences, roughly 19% found once. Specimen: PBMCs or a T cell subset sorted from them (not recorded which). The receptors were gathered from a man younger than 35 who had mild COVID-19 (a few samples of this study predate the infection). Cell type and time point are not known. Each CDR3 is given with its conserved first and last residue. The D gene is left open where the match is weak. Not all rows give a size; the values are once, few, many and, for expanded clones, a class.

v_gene: TRBV11-2
d_gene: TRBD1
j_gene: TRBJ2-3
abundance: many
CDR3nt: TGTGCCAGCAGCTTATGGGGACAGGGGAACCCAGATACGCAGTATTTT
CDR3aa: CASSLWGQGNPDTQYF

v_gene: TRBV3-1
d_gene: NA
j_gene: TRBJ2-3
abundance: few
CDR3nt: TGTGCCAGCAGCTACCCCGGGACTCCAACCACAGATACGCAGTATTTT
CDR3aa: CASSYPGTPTTDTQYF

v_gene: TRBV5-1
d_gene: NA
j_gene: TRBJ1-2
abundance: few
CDR3nt: TGCGCCAGCAGCTTGGGTACAGGAGTACGTGGCTACACCTTC
CDR3aa: CASSLGTGVRGYTF

v_gene: TRBV20-1
d_gene: NA
j_gene: TRBJ1-1
abundance: NA
CDR3nt: TGCAGTGCTAGCCAGGGGAACACTGAAGCTTTCTTT
CDR3aa: CSASQGNTEAFF

v_gene: TRBV7-3
d_gene: TRBD1
j_gene: TRBJ2-5
abundance: NA
CDR3nt: TGTGCCAGCAGCGGTGACGGACAGGGTAACCAAGAGACCCAGTACTTC
CDR3aa: CASSGDGQGNQETQYF

v_gene: TRBV5-1
d_gene: TRBD2
j_gene: TRBJ2-7
abundance: NA
CDR3nt: TGCGCCAGCAGCCCCCTGTCAGGGAGGGACGAGCAGTACTTC
CDR3aa: CASSPLSGRDEQYF

v_gene: TRBV15
d_gene: NA
j_gene: TRBJ2-5
abundance: few
CDR3nt: TGTGCCACCAGCTCCTTCCCCAGGCGGGGGCCCCCCCCGTACTTC
CDR3aa: CATSSFPRRGPPPYF

v_gene: TRBV7-8
d_gene: NA
j_gene: TRBJ1-6
abundance: NA
CDR3nt: TGTGCCAGCAGGGAAACTGGCACCTTGATACCCCTCCACTTT
CDR3aa: CASRETGTLIPLHF

v_gene: TRBV11-2
d_gene: NA
j_gene: TRBJ2-5
abundance: many
CDR3nt: TGTGCCAGCAGCCCCGGACAGCAAGAGACCCAGTACTTC
CDR3aa: CASSPGQQETQYF

v_gene: TRBV5-1
d_gene: NA
j_gene: TRBJ1-1
abundance: few
CDR3nt: TGCGCCAGCAGCGACACAGGGCCCACTGAAGCTTTCTTT
CDR3aa: CASSDTGPTEAFF

v_gene: TRBV12-3/TRBV12-4
d_gene: TRBD1
j_gene: TRBJ1-2
abundance: few
CDR3nt: TGTGCCAGCAGTCCTTCGGACAGGGGAAGTAGAGGCTACACCTTC
CDR3aa: CASSPSDRGSRGYTF

v_gene: TRBV7-6
d_gene: TRBD1
j_gene: TRBJ2-2
abundance: few
CDR3nt: TGTGCCAGCAGCGGGGACAGCCTCTACACCGGGGAGCTGTTTTTT
CDR3aa: CASSGDSLYTGELFF

v_gene: TRBV7-8
d_gene: NA
j_gene: TRBJ1-5
abundance: few
CDR3nt: TGTGCCAGCAGTCGGGGTTGGGGCTCTCAGCCCCAGCATTTT
CDR3aa: CASSRGWGSQPQHF

v_gene: TRBV4-2
d_gene: NA
j_gene: TRBJ1-3
abundance: many
CDR3nt: TGTGCCAGCAGCCAAGATAGGGGGATCTCTGGAAACACCATATATTTT
CDR3aa: CASSQDRGISGNTIYF

v_gene: TRBV6-5
d_gene: NA
j_gene: TRBJ2-6
abundance: NA
CDR3nt: TGTGCCAGCAGTTACGCCGGGGGCTCTGGGGCCAACGTCCTGACTTTC
CDR3aa: CASSYAGGSGANVLTF

v_gene: TRBV6-5
d_gene: TRBD1
j_gene: TRBJ2-1
abundance: NA
CDR3nt: TGTGCCAGCAGTCTTCGGACAGGGGCCTTCAATGAGCAGTTCTTC
CDR3aa: CASSLRTGAFNEQFF